In this sample, the clone carrying this T cell receptor beta chain turned up a few times. Its antigen is not known. The study ran its PCR with 60 Vbeta and 13 Jbeta primers. The table came from immunoSEQ multiplex PCR; TCRdb's copy has only in-frame clones and leaves some out. The sample lists about 190,000 clones; almost 80% were seen once. The sample is drawn from a study of cytomegalovirus exposure and HLA in healthy donors. Overall study: Early released data had 65 million to 100 million unique TCRs, all coming from HLA-typed donors. Study-wide results and caveats: Among TCR beta chains, those listed as cytomegalovirus-associated numbered about 150. Many donors shared some public TCRs, even though most TCR sequences were rare.

CDR3 length equals 17 residues. V was shortened by 2 bases and J by 0 bases, with 14 bases between the two germline ends. Germline loops: CDR1 LGHNA, CDR2 YSLEER. The sequenced material came from PBMCs. This sequence was found in a woman under 30 in good health and CMV-seronegative. The rearrangement joins TRBV4-3 to TRBJ2-1, with TRBD2 as a possible D gene (6 bases). As DNA, the CDR3 is TGCGCCAGCAGCCAATCATTCCGGGGACTCTCCTACAATGAGCAGTTCTTC. Translating it yields CASSQSFRGLSYNEQFF.